These 10 T cell receptor beta chains originate from one sample sequenced in a study of beta chain features in type 1 diabetes. These receptors have no identified antigens. As every portion of the isolated RNA was reverse transcribed, the sequencing read expressed TCRB transcripts. Using immunoSEQ multiplex PCR, the repertoire was profiled, and TCRdb retains in-frame clones only, with some absent. Of fewer than 300,000 clones in the sample, roughly 22% were seen once. Study-level results: The study found moderately but significantly shorter TCRB CDR3s in all four CD4+ subsets of Type 1 diabetes patients.

Sequencing input: naive CD4+ T cells from blood. These receptors were obtained from a woman aged 35 to 49 with type 1 diabetes.

This clone was counted only a few times. The chain links TRBV5-1 to TRBJ1-4, with D unclear. The CDR3 contains 17 residues. Germline CDR1 and CDR2: SGHRS and YFSETQ. Trimming shortened V by 0 bases and J by 3 bases, and 15 bases separated the two germline ends. The CDR3 protein is CASSLGLPNPANEKLFF. Written as DNA, the CDR3 is TGCGCCAGCAGCTTGGGACTTCCGAATCCGGCTAATGAAAAACTGTTTTTT.

The rearrangement joins TRBV4-1 to TRBJ1-5; D unresolved. V was cut by 1 base and J by 0 bases, with 13 bases left in between. Germline V CDR1 and CDR2: MGHRA, YSYEKL. The CDR3 sequence is 17 residues long. CDR3 coding DNA: TGCGCCAGCAGCCAAGCGGGTAGATCCGATAGCAATCAGCCCCAGCATTTT. Translated, it gives CASSQAGRSDSNQPQHF.

This clone came up a few times. The chain couples TRBV19 to TRBJ2-2, with 9 bases aligning to TRBD2. CDR3 length: 15 amino acids. Germline values: CDR1 LNHDA, CDR2 SQIVND (reference sequence). The J segment lost 7 bases and the V segment lost 8 bases, leaving 11 bases of the junction unmatched. The CDR3 bases are TGTGCCAGTCGTGCCGGGACTAGCCGGGGCGGGGAGCTGTTTTTT. It yields the protein CASRAGTSRGGELFF.

CDR3: CASSTGTAAYNSPLHF. The DNA for the CDR3 is TGTGCCAGCAGCACTGGGACTGCGGCCTATAATTCACCCCTCCACTTT. The chain has TRBV27 and TRBJ1-6; a weak D match, TRBD1 (5 bases). The CDR3 is 16 residues long. Trimming left V 6 bases short and J 2 bases short, with 14 bases between. CDR1 is MNHEY and CDR2 is SMNVEV in the germline V gene (reference sequence).

The CDR3 DNA reads TGTGCCAGCAGCTCATGGACAGGGAATACCTACGAGCAGTACTTC. Its translation is CASSSWTGNTYEQYF. The rearrangement uses TRBV7-2 and TRBJ2-7, with TRBD1 matching over 8 bases. Germline V lookup: CDR1 SGHTA, CDR2 FQGNSA. This CDR3 spans 15 amino acids. With 4 bases clipped from V and 2 bases from J, the junction kept 7 bases outside the gene matches.

This clone showed up just a few times. The same CDR3 arises from other DNA sequences in this sample as well. The chain joins TRBV7-9 to TRBJ1-1; D perhaps matches TRBD1 (5 bases). The CDR3 spans 13 residues. Germline V CDR1 and CDR2: SEHNR, FQNEAQ (reference sequence). V lost 5 bases, J lost 2 bases, and 9 bases lay in between. CDR3 nucleotide sequence: TGTGCCAGCAGCCCCAGGGAAAACACTGAAGCTTTCTTT. Translation gives CASSPRENTEAFF.

The rearrangement links TRBV7-2 to TRBJ2-7, with 7 bases identical to TRBD2. This CDR3 comprises 14 residues. Germline CDR1 is SGHTA and CDR2 is FQGNSA. J was trimmed by 4 bases and V by 3 bases; bases with no gene match: 6. CDR3 sequence reads: CASSLSGMPYEQYF. The CDR3 DNA is TGTGCCAGCAGCTTGAGCGGGATGCCTTACGAGCAGTACTTC.

This chain links TRBV25-1 with TRBJ2-1, with D perhaps TRBD2 (6 bases). This CDR3 is built from 14 residues. Germline V gene lookup returns CDR1 MGHDK and CDR2 SYGVNS. Trimming stripped 3 bases from V and 12 bases from J, with 18 bases between. The CDR3 nucleotides are TGTGCCAGCAGTGAGGTTGGGACTCCCTGGGGGCAGTTCTTC. The encoded protein is CASSEVGTPWGQFF.

The gene calls are TRBV7-2 and TRBJ2-7; 8 nucleotides agree with TRBD1. This CDR3 is 11 amino acids long. CDR1 is SGHTA and CDR2 is FQGNSA in the germline V gene. The ends lost 2 bases at V and 13 bases at J; junction bases unmatched: 4. The CDR3 loop reads CASSLQGALYF. CDR3 in DNA: TGTGCCAGCAGCTTACAGGGGGCGCTTTACTTC. The variable domain in full, completed from reference TRBV7-2 and TRBJ2-7, reads GAGVSQSPSNKVTEKGKDVELRCDPISGHTALYWYRQSLGQGLEFLIYFQGNSAPDKSGLPSDRFSAERTGGSVSTLTIQRTQQEDSAVYLCASSLQGALYFGPGTRLTVT.

The chain combines TRBV14 with TRBJ1-4; D is unresolved. The CDR3 has 14 amino acids. V gave up 0 bases and J gave up 7 bases, with 9 bases separating them. Germline V CDR1 and CDR2: SGHDN, FVKESK. The CDR3 protein is CASSQDPLREKLFF. CDR3 nucleotide sequence: TGTGCCAGCAGCCAAGACCCCCTGCGTGAAAAACTGTTTTTT.